This record concerns one T cell receptor beta chain sequence. A multiplex PCR was run with 60 Vbeta primers and 13 Jbeta primers. The assay was immunoSEQ multiplex PCR, and TCRdb's table has in-frame clones only and misses some. Found here are about 130,000 clones, about 82% of them singletons; the top ten hold more than 0.9%. The sample originates from a study of cytomegalovirus exposure and HLA in healthy donors. This CDR3 spans 13 amino acids. Looked up from germline, CDR1 is SEHNR and CDR2 is FQNEAQ (reference sequence). Trimming cost V 5 bases and J 1 base, with 8 bases left between them. Source material: PBMCs. This chain links TRBV7-9 with TRBJ1-1; D is possibly TRBD1 (5 bases). The TCR comes from a boy younger than 18 in good health and CMV-seronegative. CDR3 region: CASSKGQNTEAFF. The CDR3 DNA sequence: TGTGCCAGCAGCAAAGGACAGAACACTGAAGCTTTCTTT.